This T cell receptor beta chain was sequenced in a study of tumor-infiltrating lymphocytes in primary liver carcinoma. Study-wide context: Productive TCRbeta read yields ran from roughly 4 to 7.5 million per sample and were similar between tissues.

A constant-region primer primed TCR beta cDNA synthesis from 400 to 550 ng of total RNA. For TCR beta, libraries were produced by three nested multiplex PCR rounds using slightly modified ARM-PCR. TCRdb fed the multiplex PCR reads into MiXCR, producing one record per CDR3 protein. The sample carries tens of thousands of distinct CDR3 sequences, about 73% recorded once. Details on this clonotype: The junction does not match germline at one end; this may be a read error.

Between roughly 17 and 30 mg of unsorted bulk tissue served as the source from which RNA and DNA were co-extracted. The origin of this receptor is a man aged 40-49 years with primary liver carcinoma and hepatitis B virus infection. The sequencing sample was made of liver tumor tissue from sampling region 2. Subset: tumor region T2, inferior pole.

DNA of the CDR3: TGCGCCAGCAAGCCCAGGACAGATATGCAGTATTTT. This sequence encodes CASKPRTDMQYF. The J gene is TRBJ2-3, the V gene TRBV6-1; D is perhaps TRBD1 (6 bases). There are 12 residues in the CDR3. Germline loops: CDR1 MNHNS, CDR2 SASEGT.